Listed below are T cell receptor beta chains from one sample, sequenced in a study of metastatic and nonmetastatic thyroid tumors. TCRdb reprocessed the PCR reads using MiXCR. The sample holds 11,000 or so clones, 9.5% to 15% seen once. The sample taken for sequencing was blood. The receptors originated from a female donor with papillary thyroid cancer or a benign thyroid nodule (not recorded which). Some clones in this sample may be carry-over from other donors' samples. CDR3s include the opening cysteine and the closing phenylalanine or tryptophan. D genes are given only for firm matches. Only part of the rows carry a size: once, few, many, or a class if the clone is expanded.

v_call	j_call	clone_size	d_call	cdr3_aa	cdr3_nt
TRBV11-2	TRBJ2-2	NA	NA	CASSLMWAGELFF	TGTGCCAGCAGCTTGATGTGGGCCGGGGAGCTGTTTTTT
TRBV5-1	TRBJ2-5	many	NA	CASSLTTGNQETQYF	TGCGCCAGCAGCCTGACGACGGGGAATCAAGAGACCCAGTACTTC
TRBV6-5	TRBJ2-3	many	NA	CASSYGTGATDTQYF	TGTGCCAGCAGTTACGGGACGGGGGCCACAGATACGCAGTATTTT
TRBV18	TRBJ2-5	medium-sized	NA	CASSRPQETQYF	TGTGCCAGCTCACGCCCCCAAGAGACCCAGTACTTC
TRBV11-2	TRBJ2-7	medium-sized	NA	CASSLPRGGNGSYEQYF	TGTGCCAGCAGCCTCCCCAGGGGCGGGAATGGGTCCTACGAGCAGTACTTC
TRBV6-1	TRBJ1-2	NA	NA	CASSTDRCDCYTF	TGTGCCAGCAGCACAGACAGGTGTGATTGCTACACCTTC
TRBV5-1	TRBJ2-1	many	NA	CASSLRGDGYNEQFF	TGCGCCAGCAGCTTGCGAGGGGACGGTTACAATGAGCAGTTCTTC
TRBV20-1	TRBJ2-3	many	NA	CSAKLTSSSTDTQYF	TGCAGTGCTAAGCTGACTAGTTCGAGCACAGATACGCAGTATTTT
TRBV5-1	TRBJ2-1	many	TRBD2	CASSLQGGVYNEQFF	TGCGCCAGCAGCTTGCAGGGAGGGGTATACAATGAGCAGTTCTTC
TRBV6-1	TRBJ2-5	NA	NA	CASRGGYQETQYF	TGTGCTAGCCGAGGGGGGTACCAAGAGACCCAGTACTTC
TRBV5-1	TRBJ2-7	many	NA	CASSLEFLGELPGEQYF	TGCGCCAGCAGCTTGGAGTTCCTGGGAGAATTGCCCGGCGAGCAGTACTTC
TRBV9	TRBJ2-1	many	TRBD2	CASSPGLAGVTYNEQFF	TGTGCCAGCAGCCCTGGCCTAGCGGGGGTTACCTACAATGAGCAGTTCTTC
TRBV30	TRBJ2-7	NA	NA	CAWRRNGGPYEQYF	TGTGCCTGGAGGCGTAATGGCGGCCCCTACGAGCAGTACTTC
TRBV30	TRBJ1-6	medium-sized	NA	CAWSLTGSPLHF	TGTGCCTGGAGTCTGACGGGCTCACCCCTCCACTTT
TRBV14	TRBJ2-7	many	NA	CASSQVSSEFSYEQYF	TGTGCCAGCAGCCAAGTTAGTAGCGAGTTCTCCTACGAGCAGTACTTC
TRBV5-1	TRBJ2-2	many	NA	CASSFGRTGELFF	TGCGCCAGCAGCTTCGGCCGGACCGGGGAGCTGTTTTTT
TRBV19	TRBJ1-5	medium-sized	NA	CASRERSNQPQHF	TGTGCCAGTAGGGAGAGAAGCAATCAGCCCCAGCATTTT
TRBV20-1	TRBJ2-1	many	NA	CSATGSSYSEQFF	TGCAGTGCTACCGGGAGCTCCTACAGTGAGCAGTTCTTC
TRBV3-1	TRBJ2-6	medium-sized	NA	CASSQDVGANVLTF	TGTGCCAGCAGCCAAGATGTTGGGGCCAACGTCCTGACTTTC
TRBV7-3	TRBJ2-1	NA	TRBD1	CASSLPGTGVNEQFF	TGTGCCAGCAGCTTACCCGGGACAGGGGTCAATGAGCAGTTCTTC
TRBV4-2	TRBJ1-2	many	NA	CASSQDYGYTF	TGTGCCAGCAGCCAAGACTATGGCTACACCTTC
TRBV11-2	TRBJ2-2	medium-sized	TRBD2	CASSSERLAGAATGELFF	TGTGCCAGCAGCTCAGAGAGACTAGCGGGGGCCGCCACCGGGGAGCTGTTTTTT
TRBV5-1	TRBJ2-7	NA	TRBD2	CASSYAGGSGAYEQYF	TGCGCCAGCAGCTACGCCGGGGGGAGTGGGGCCTACGAGCAGTACTTC
TRBV11-2	TRBJ2-2	NA	TRBD2	CASSSVAGGKTGELFF	TGTGCCAGCAGTTCAGTAGCGGGAGGGAAGACCGGGGAGCTGTTTTTT
TRBV20-1	TRBJ1-1	many	NA	CSARKGGTEAFF	TGCAGTGCTAGAAAAGGGGGCACTGAAGCTTTCTTT
TRBV14	TRBJ2-5	many	TRBD1	CASSQWTGAHYLQETQYF	TGTGCCAGCAGCCAATGGACAGGGGCCCACTACCTACAAGAGACCCAGTACTTC
TRBV3-1	TRBJ1-4	many	NA	CASSPSAVEKLFF	TGTGCCAGCAGCCCCTCCGCGGTGGAAAAACTGTTTTTT
TRBV6-1	TRBJ1-6	medium-sized	NA	CASSEEGHDSPLHF	TGTGCCAGCAGTGAAGAGGGACACGATTCACCCCTCCACTTT
TRBV18	TRBJ1-1	many	NA	CASSPQAGRRSTEAFF	TGTGCCAGCTCACCCCAGGCGGGGAGGAGATCCACTGAAGCTTTCTTT
TRBV27	TRBJ2-1	many	NA	CASSLSRDGYKQFF	TGTGCCAGCAGTTTATCCCGGGACGGGTACAAGCAGTTCTTC
TRBV2	TRBJ2-4	many	NA	CASSVSRENIQYF	TGTGCCAGCAGTGTAAGCAGGGAAAACATTCAGTACTTC
TRBV5-1	TRBJ2-3	many	NA	CATSIEDTQYF	TGCGCCACCTCAATAGAGGATACGCAGTATTTT
TRBV11-2	TRBJ1-2	medium-sized	NA	CASSLGQGIYGYTF	TGTGCCAGCAGCTTAGGGCAGGGCATCTATGGCTACACCTTC
TRBV6-2/TRBV6-3	TRBJ2-7	medium-sized	TRBD1	CASSYPGTGDEQYF	TGTGCCAGCAGTTACCCCGGGACAGGGGACGAGCAGTACTTC
TRBV13	TRBJ2-1	medium-sized	TRBD2	CASSFGLAGGDNEQFF	TGTGCCAGCAGCTTCGGACTAGCGGGGGGGGACAATGAGCAGTTCTTC
TRBV7-9	TRBJ2-7	many	NA	CASSYAGGFYEQYF	TGTGCCAGCAGCTACGCAGGGGGGTTCTACGAGCAGTACTTC
TRBV7-9	TRBJ2-1	many	TRBD2	CASTLAGGYNEQFF	TGTGCCAGCACCCTAGCGGGAGGGTACAATGAGCAGTTCTTC